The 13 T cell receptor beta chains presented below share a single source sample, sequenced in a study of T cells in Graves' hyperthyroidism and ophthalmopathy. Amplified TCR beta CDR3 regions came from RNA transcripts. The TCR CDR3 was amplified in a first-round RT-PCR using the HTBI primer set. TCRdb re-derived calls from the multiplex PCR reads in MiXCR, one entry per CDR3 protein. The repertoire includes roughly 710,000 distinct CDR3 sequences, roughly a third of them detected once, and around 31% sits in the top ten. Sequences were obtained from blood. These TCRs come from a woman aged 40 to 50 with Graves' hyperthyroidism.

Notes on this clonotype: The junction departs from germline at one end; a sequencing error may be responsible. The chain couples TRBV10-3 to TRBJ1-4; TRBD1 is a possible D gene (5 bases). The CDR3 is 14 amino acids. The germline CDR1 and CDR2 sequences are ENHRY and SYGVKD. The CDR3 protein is CASSWDSTNEKLFF. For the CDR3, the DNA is TGTGCCAGCAGTTGGGACTCAACTAATGAAAAACTGTTTTTT.

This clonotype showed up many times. The CDR3 loop reads CASSSGTGLQPQHF. CDR3 DNA: TGTGCCAGCAGCTCCGGGACAGGGCTTCAGCCCCAGCATTTT. V is TRBV7-8 and J is TRBJ1-5, with 9 nucleotides matching TRBD1. The germline CDR1 and CDR2 sequences are SGHVS and FQNEAQ. Losses at the gene ends were 4 bases for V and 6 bases for J; bases not matched to a gene: 4. The CDR3 length is 14 residues.

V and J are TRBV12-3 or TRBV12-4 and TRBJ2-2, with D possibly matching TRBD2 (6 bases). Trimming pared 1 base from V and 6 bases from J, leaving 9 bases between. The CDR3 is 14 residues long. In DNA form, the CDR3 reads TGTGCCAGCAGTTTAGGCCCGGGAGCCGGGGAGCTGTTTTTT. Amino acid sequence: CASSLGPGAGELFF.

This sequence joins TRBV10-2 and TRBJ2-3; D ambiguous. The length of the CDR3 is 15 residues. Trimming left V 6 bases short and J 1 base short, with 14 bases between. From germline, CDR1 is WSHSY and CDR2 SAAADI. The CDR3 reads CASRDGPGRTDTQYF. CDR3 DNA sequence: TGCGCCAGCAGGGATGGTCCCGGACGCACAGATACGCAGTATTTT.

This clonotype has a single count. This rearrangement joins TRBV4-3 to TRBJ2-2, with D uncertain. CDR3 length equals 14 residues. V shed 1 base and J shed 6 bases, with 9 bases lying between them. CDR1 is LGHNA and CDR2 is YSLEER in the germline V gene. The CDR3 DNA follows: TGCGCCAGCAGCCAAGTGGGCGGCCCCGGGGAGCTGTTTTTT. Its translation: CASSQVGGPGELFF.

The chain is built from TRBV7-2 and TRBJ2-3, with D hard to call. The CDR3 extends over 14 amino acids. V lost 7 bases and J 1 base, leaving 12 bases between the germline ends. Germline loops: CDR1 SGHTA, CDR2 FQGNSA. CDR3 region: CASTLERRTDTQYF. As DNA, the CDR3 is TGTGCCAGCACCCTCGAACGACGCACAGATACGCAGTATTTT.

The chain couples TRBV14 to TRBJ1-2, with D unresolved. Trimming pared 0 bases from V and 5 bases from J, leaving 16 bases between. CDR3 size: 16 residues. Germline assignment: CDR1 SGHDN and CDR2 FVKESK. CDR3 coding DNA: TGTGCCAGCAGCCAAGATTTGGTAACAGCTACATATGGCTACACCTTC. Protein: CASSQDLVTATYGYTF. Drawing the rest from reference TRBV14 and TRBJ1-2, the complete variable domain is EAGVTQFPSHSVIEKGQTVTLRCDPISGHDNLYWYRRVMGKEIKFLLHFVKESKQDESGMPNNRFLAERTGGTYSTLKVQPAELEDSGVYFCASSQDLVTATYGYTFGSGTRLTVV.

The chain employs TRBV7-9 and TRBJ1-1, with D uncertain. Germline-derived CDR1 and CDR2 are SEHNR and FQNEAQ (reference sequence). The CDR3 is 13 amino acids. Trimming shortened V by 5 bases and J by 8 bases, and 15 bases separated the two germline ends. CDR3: CASSLSRGFEAFF. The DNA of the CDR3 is TGTGCCAGCAGCCTTAGCCGGGGATTCGAAGCTTTCTTT.

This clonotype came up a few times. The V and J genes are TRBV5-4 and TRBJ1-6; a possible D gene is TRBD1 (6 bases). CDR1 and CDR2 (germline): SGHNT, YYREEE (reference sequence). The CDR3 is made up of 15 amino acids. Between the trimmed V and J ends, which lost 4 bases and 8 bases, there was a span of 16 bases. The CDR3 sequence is CASSQTTGRHSPLHF. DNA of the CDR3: TGTGCCAGCAGCCAAACCACAGGGAGACATTCACCCCTCCACTTT. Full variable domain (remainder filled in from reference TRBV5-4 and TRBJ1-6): ETGVTQSPTHLIKTRGQQVTLRCSSQSGHNTVSWYQQALGQGPQFIFQYYREEENGRGNFPPRFSGLQFPNYSSELNVNALELDDSALYLCASSQTTGRHSPLHFGNGTRLTVT.

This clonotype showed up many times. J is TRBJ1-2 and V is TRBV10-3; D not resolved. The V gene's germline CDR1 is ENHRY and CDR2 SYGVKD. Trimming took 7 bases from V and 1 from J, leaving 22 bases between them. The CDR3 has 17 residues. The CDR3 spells CAIKRRLLEDFNYGYTF. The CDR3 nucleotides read TGTGCCATCAAAAGACGCCTTCTCGAGGATTTTAACTATGGCTACACCTTC.

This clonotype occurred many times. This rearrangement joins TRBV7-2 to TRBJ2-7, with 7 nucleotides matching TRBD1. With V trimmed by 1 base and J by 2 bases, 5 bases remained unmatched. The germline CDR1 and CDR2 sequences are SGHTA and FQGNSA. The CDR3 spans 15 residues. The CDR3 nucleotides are TGTGCCAGCAGCTTAGAAAGGGGGCGGACCTACGAGCAGTACTTC. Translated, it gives CASSLERGRTYEQYF.

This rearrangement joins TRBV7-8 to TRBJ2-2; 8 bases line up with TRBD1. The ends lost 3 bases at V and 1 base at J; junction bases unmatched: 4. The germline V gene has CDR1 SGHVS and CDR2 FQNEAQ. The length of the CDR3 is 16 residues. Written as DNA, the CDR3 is TGTGCCAGCAGCTTCTGGACAGGGAGGAACACCGGGGAGCTGTTTTTT. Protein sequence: CASSFWTGRNTGELFF.

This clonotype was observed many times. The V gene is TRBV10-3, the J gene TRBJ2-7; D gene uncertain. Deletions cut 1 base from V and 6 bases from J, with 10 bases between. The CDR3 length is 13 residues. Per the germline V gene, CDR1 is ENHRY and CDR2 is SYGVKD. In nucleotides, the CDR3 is TGTGCCATCAGTGAGTTGACGGTAGTCGAGCAGTACTTC. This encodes CAISELTVVEQYF.